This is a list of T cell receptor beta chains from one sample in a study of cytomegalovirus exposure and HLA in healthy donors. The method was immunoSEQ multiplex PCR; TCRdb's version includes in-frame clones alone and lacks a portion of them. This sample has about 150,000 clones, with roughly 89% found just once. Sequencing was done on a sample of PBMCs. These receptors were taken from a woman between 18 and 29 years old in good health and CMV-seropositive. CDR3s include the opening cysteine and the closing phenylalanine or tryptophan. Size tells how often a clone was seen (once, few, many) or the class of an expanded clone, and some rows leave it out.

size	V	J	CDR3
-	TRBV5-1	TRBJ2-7	CASSPDFPINYEQYF
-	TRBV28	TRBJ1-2	CASSFGSANGYTF
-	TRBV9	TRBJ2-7	CASSGGEVTYEQYF
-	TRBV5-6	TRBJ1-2	CASSLDRDRVYYGYTF
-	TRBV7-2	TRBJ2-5	CASSWGASGPQETQYF
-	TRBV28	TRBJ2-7	CASSFARLQGYEQYF
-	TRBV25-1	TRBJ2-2	CASSDRGKTGELFF
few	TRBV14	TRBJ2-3	CASSHWGASTDTQYF
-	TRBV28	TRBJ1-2	CASSLKNRGKNYGYTF
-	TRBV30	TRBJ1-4	CAWSDPGTEKLFF